A selection of T cell receptor beta chains follows, all from one sample in a study of blood T cell repertoires in COVID-19. Libraries were prepared by immunoSEQ multiplex PCR; TCRdb keeps only in-frame clonotypes and omits some of them. The sample includes some 120,000 clones, approximately 90% of them seen just once. Sequencing used peripheral blood. The receptors derive from a woman aged 50 to 60 with acute or convalescent COVID-19. Each CDR3 is given with its conserved first and last residue. D genes are given only for firm matches. Size values are once, few and many counts, or a class for expanded clones, and some rows have none.

v_call,clone_size,d_call,j_call,cdr3_aa,cdr3_nt
TRBV5-5,NA,TRBD1,TRBJ2-1,CASSPPGTGLNYNEQFF,TGTGCCAGCAGCCCACCCGGGACAGGCCTGAATTACAATGAGCAGTTCTTC
TRBV10-3,NA,NA,TRBJ2-7,CAISEPQTVYEQYF,TGTGCCATCAGTGAGCCCCAGACAGTATACGAGCAGTACTTC
TRBV4-1,NA,NA,TRBJ2-7,CASSQGGGQAVYEQYF,TGCGCCAGCAGCCAAGGGGGGGGACAGGCTGTCTACGAGCAGTACTTC
TRBV4-1,NA,TRBD1,TRBJ1-4,CASSNPGGTNEKLFF,TGCGCCAGCAGCAACCCAGGGGGGACTAATGAAAAACTGTTTTTT
TRBV10-3,NA,TRBD1,TRBJ2-7,CAISWGDRGSYEQYF,TGTGCCATCAGTTGGGGGGACAGGGGATCCTACGAGCAGTACTTC
TRBV7-2,NA,TRBD2,TRBJ2-2,CASSTPASGARGELFF,TGTGCCAGCAGCACCCCGGCTAGCGGGGCGCGAGGGGAGCTGTTTTTT
TRBV19,NA,NA,TRBJ1-1,CASSSNTEAFF,TGTGCCAGTAGCTCGAACACTGAAGCTTTCTTT
TRBV6-2/TRBV6-3,NA,NA,TRBJ2-1,CASSYVRNEQFF,TGTGCCAGCAGTTACGTCCGCAATGAGCAGTTCTTC
TRBV18,NA,TRBD2,TRBJ2-5,CASSPSSGGQETQYF,TGTGCCAGCTCACCCAGCAGCGGGGGTCAAGAGACCCAGTACTTC
TRBV11-3,NA,TRBD2,TRBJ2-5,CASSLGSGGGAYETQYF,TGTGCCAGCAGCTTAGGTAGCGGCGGGGGGGCCTACGAGACCCAGTACTTC
TRBV19,NA,NA,TRBJ2-3,CASNPGGGGFTDTQYF,TGTGCCAGTAACCCAGGGGGCGGGGGATTCACAGATACGCAGTATTTT
TRBV10-2,NA,NA,TRBJ1-2,CASSIQNYGYTF,TGCGCCAGCAGCATACAGAACTATGGCTACACCTTC
TRBV4-1,NA,TRBD2,TRBJ2-7,CASSFSGASSYEQYF,TGCGCCAGCAGTTTTAGCGGGGCGTCCTCCTACGAGCAGTACTTC
TRBV6-5,NA,TRBD2,TRBJ2-7,CASWKDGSGLYEQYF,TGTGCCAGCTGGAAGGACGGTAGCGGGCTCTACGAGCAGTACTTC
TRBV7-7,NA,TRBD2,TRBJ2-5,CASSLGLAGYQETQYF,TGTGCCAGCAGCTTAGGACTAGCGGGGTACCAAGAGACCCAGTACTTC
TRBV7-7,NA,TRBD1,TRBJ2-2,CASSQAQGATGELFF,TGTGCCAGCAGCCAGGCCCAGGGGGCGACCGGGGAGCTGTTTTTT
TRBV5-6,NA,TRBD1,TRBJ1-1,CASSLQGAVTEAFF,TGTGCCAGCAGCTTACAGGGGGCTGTCACTGAAGCTTTCTTT
TRBV7-2,NA,NA,TRBJ1-3,CASSLGPTGHSGNTIYF,TGTGCCAGCAGCTTAGGGCCGACAGGCCACTCTGGAAACACCATATATTTT
TRBV27,NA,TRBD1,TRBJ1-2,CASRPGTGDVGYTF,TGTGCCAGCAGACCCGGGACAGGGGATGTTGGCTACACCTTC
TRBV5-6,NA,NA,TRBJ2-3,CASSTQQGSTDTQYF,TGTGCCAGCAGCACCCAACAGGGAAGCACAGATACGCAGTATTTT
TRBV5-6,NA,NA,TRBJ1-3,CASSPPGVNTIYF,TGTGCCAGCAGCCCCCCGGGGGTTAACACCATATATTTT
TRBV6-5,NA,NA,TRBJ2-3,CASRNAGTDTQYF,TGTGCCAGCAGGAACGCCGGGACAGATACGCAGTATTTT
TRBV6-2/TRBV6-3,NA,NA,TRBJ1-2,CASSYGSPGVGYTF,TGTGCCAGCAGTTACGGGTCTCCGGGGGTTGGCTACACCTTC
TRBV7-2,once,NA,TRBJ1-4,CASSLSGGGNNEKLFF,TGTGCCAGCAGCCTATCAGGAGGCGGAAATAATGAAAAACTGTTTTTT
TRBV6-5,NA,NA,TRBJ1-2,CASSYWGGRKNYGYTF,TGTGCCAGCAGTTACTGGGGGGGCCGAAAAAACTATGGCTACACCTTC
TRBV4-2,NA,TRBD2,TRBJ2-2,CASSQGAGAGTGELFF,TGTGCCAGCAGCCAGGGAGCGGGAGCCGGCACCGGGGAGCTGTTTTTT
TRBV5-8,NA,NA,TRBJ1-4,CASSPGDEKLFF,TGTGCCAGCAGCCCAGGGGATGAAAAACTGTTTTTT
TRBV20-1,NA,NA,TRBJ2-5,CSAIRGETQYF,TGCAGTGCCATCCGGGGGGAGACCCAGTACTTC
TRBV7-2,once,TRBD1,TRBJ1-2,CASSFNRGDGYTF,TGTGCCAGCAGCTTTAACAGGGGGGATGGCTACACCTTC
TRBV7-6,once,NA,TRBJ2-5,CASSAGTPGVVETQYF,TGTGCCAGCAGCGCCGGGACTCCGGGGGTGGTAGAGACCCAGTACTTC
TRBV6-6,NA,NA,TRBJ2-3,CASSAPGDQHRDTQYF,TGTGCCAGCAGTGCCCCAGGGGATCAACATAGAGATACGCAGTATTTT
TRBV13,NA,TRBD1,TRBJ1-1,CASSGDSMNTEAFF,TGTGCCAGCAGCGGGGACAGTATGAACACTGAAGCTTTCTTT
TRBV3-1/TRBV3-2,NA,NA,TRBJ2-5,CASSPSREKETQYF,TGTGCCAGCAGCCCCTCACGGGAAAAGGAGACCCAGTACTTC
TRBV19,NA,TRBD1,TRBJ1-2,CASKDPGQGVYGYTF,TGTGCCAGTAAAGACCCGGGACAGGGGGTGTATGGCTACACCTTC
TRBV10-3,NA,NA,TRBJ1-4,CAISESSSWPNEKLFF,TGTGCCATCAGTGAGTCTAGCTCTTGGCCGAATGAAAAACTGTTTTTT
TRBV12-3/TRBV12-4,NA,NA,TRBJ2-1,CASSPGGYNEQFF,TGTGCCAGCAGCCCCGGGGGCTACAATGAGCAGTTCTTC
TRBV5-6,NA,NA,TRBJ2-5,CASSFLLREQETQYF,TGTGCCAGCAGCTTTCTTCTTCGGGAACAAGAGACCCAGTACTTC
TRBV12-1,NA,NA,TRBJ2-2,CASGRRQVNTGELFF,TGTGCCAGCGGCCGAAGACAGGTGAACACCGGGGAGCTGTTTTTT
TRBV5-1,NA,TRBD1,TRBJ2-1,CASSLGQGEYNEQFF,TGCGCCAGCAGCTTGGGTCAGGGGGAATACAATGAGCAGTTCTTC
TRBV9,NA,NA,TRBJ1-1,CASSVDRMGGEAFF,TGTGCCAGCAGCGTAGACAGGATGGGGGGAGAAGCTTTCTTT
TRBV4-3,NA,NA,TRBJ2-3,CASSHAATDTQYF,TGCGCCAGCAGCCACGCGGCCACAGATACGCAGTATTTT
TRBV13,NA,NA,TRBJ2-5,CASSLGGGVETQYF,TGTGCCAGCAGCTTGGGAGGCGGGGTGGAGACCCAGTACTTC
TRBV24-1,once,TRBD1,TRBJ2-5,CATSDSGTGLQETQYF,TGTGCCACCAGTGATTCCGGGACAGGGTTGCAAGAGACCCAGTACTTC
TRBV4-1,NA,NA,TRBJ2-5,CASSQIGTSKETQYF,TGCGCCAGCAGCCAAATTGGGACTTCCAAAGAGACCCAGTACTTC